Sequencing of this TCR beta chain was carried out in a study of regulatory T cells in long-lasting Graves disease. Study as a whole: Over-5-year antithyroid drug use with positive TSH receptor antibodies defined persistent Graves' disease in the study.

V was shortened by 4 bases and J by 0 bases, with 10 bases between the two germline ends. The CDR3 totals 15 residues. Germline-derived CDR1 and CDR2 are MDHEN and SYDVKM. The table lists this clonotype with many counts. Its antigen remains unknown. Regarding the study as a whole: Those with persistent disease had in common more public clonotypes (2,741) than new patients (around 910).

The time point is: persistent/refractory GD, antithyroid drugs over 5 years with positive TRAb. Preparation of the TCR library used RNA extracted from PBMCs. EDTA tubes received around 9 milliliters of drawn peripheral blood. Construction of the TCR beta libraries employed iRepertoire HTBI primers in conjunction with Arm-PCR of CDR3 regions. TCRdb itself ran the multiplex PCR reads through MiXCR, one entry per CDR3 protein. The table shows a few hundred thousand distinct CDR3 sequences, with roughly a quarter occurring only once. This chain connects TRBV28 to TRBJ1-5; weak D call: TRBD1 (5 bases). The receptor's source is a female donor with Graves disease. The sample in question was peripheral blood mononuclear cells (PBMCs), obtained when the disease was refractory, from a patient treated with antithyroid drugs. CDR3 loop: CASSYRFFSNQPQHF. CDR3 DNA: TGTGCCAGCAGTTACAGGTTCTTTAGCAATCAGCCCCAGCATTTT.